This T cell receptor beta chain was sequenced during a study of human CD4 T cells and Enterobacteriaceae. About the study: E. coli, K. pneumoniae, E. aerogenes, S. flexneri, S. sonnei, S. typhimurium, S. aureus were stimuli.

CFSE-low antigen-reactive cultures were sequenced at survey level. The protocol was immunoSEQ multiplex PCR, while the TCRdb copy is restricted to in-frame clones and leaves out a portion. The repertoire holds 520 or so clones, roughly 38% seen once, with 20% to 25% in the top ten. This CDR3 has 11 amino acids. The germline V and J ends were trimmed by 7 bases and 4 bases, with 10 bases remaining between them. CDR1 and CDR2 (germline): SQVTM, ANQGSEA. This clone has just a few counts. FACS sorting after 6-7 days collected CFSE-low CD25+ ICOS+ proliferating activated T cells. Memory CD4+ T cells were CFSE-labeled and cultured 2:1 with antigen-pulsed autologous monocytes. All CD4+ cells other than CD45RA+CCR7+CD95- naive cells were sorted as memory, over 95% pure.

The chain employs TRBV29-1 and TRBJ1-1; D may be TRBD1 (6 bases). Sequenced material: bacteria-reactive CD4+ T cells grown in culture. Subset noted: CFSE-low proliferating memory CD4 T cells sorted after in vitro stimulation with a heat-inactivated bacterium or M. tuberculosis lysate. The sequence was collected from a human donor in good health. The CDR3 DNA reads TGCAGCGCCACAGGGAGCACTGAAGCTTTCTTT. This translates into CSATGSTEAFF.